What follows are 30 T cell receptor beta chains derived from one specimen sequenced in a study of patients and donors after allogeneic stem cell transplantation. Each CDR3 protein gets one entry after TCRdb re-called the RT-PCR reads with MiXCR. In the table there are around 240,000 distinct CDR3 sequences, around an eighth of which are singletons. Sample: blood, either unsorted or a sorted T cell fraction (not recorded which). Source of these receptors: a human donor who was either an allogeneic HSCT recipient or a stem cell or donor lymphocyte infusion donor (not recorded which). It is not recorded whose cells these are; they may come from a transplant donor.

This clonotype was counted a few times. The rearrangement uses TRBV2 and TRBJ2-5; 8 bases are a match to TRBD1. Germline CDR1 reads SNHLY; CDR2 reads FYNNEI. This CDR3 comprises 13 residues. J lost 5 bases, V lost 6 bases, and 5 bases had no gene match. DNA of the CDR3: TGTGCCAGCAGGGACAGGGTTGGTGAGACCCAGTACTTC. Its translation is CASRDRVGETQYF. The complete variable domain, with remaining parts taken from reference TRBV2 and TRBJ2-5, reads EPEVTQTPSHQVTQMGQEVILRCVPISNHLYFYWYRQILGQKVEFLVSFYNNEISEKSEIFDDQFSVERPDGSNFTLKIRSTKLEDSAMYFCASRDRVGETQYFGPGTRLLVL.

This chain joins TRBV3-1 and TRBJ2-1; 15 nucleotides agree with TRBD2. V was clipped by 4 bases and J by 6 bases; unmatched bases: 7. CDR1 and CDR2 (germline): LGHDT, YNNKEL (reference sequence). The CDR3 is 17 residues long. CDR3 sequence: CASSPRTSGGAGNEQFF. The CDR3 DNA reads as TGTGCCAGCAGCCCCCGGACTAGCGGGGGGGCCGGCAATGAGCAGTTCTTC.

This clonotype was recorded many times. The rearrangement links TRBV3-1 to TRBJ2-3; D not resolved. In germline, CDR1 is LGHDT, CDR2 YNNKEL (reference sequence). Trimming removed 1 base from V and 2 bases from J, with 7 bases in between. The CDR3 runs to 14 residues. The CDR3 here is CASSQARFTDTQYF. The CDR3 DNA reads TGTGCCAGCAGCCAAGCCAGATTCACAGATACGCAGTATTTT.

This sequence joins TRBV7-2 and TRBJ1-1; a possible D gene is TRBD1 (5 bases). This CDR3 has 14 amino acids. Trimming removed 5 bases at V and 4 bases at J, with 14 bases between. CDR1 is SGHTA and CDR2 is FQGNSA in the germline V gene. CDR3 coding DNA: TGTGCCAGCAGCATTAGGGTGGGGGGCACTGAAGCTTTCTTT. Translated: CASSIRVGGTEAFF.

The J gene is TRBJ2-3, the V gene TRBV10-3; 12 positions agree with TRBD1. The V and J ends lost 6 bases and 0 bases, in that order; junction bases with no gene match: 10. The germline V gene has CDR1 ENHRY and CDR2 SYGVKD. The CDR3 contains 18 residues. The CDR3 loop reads CAIRTGTGGAGSTDTQYF. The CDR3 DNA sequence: TGTGCCATCAGGACCGGGACAGGGGGCGCGGGGAGCACAGATACGCAGTATTTT.

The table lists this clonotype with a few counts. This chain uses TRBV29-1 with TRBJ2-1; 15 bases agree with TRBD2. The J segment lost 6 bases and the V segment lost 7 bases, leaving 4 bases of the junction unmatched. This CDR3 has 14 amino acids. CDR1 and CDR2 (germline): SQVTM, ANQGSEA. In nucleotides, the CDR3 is TGCAGCGCCGGACTAGCGGGAGGGGCCAATGAGCAGTTCTTC. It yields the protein CSAGLAGGANEQFF.

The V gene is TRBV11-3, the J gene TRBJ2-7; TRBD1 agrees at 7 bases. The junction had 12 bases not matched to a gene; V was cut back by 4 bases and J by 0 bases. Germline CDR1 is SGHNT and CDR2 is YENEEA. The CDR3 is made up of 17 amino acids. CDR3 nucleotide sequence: TGTGCCAGCAGCTCCCTGGACAGGTGGGCCTACTCCTACGAGCAGTACTTC. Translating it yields CASSSLDRWAYSYEQYF.

The CDR3 DNA sequence: TGTGCCAGCAGCGCGTCTTTGCGGGGGGGCCGCGGAGAGACCCAGTACTTC. Its translation is CASSASLRGGRGETQYF. This chain joins TRBV7-2 and TRBJ2-5; 9 bases line up with TRBD2. CDR3 length: 17 amino acids. With 5 bases clipped from V and 4 bases from J, the junction kept 14 bases outside the gene matches. Per the germline V gene, CDR1 is SGHTA and CDR2 is FQGNSA.

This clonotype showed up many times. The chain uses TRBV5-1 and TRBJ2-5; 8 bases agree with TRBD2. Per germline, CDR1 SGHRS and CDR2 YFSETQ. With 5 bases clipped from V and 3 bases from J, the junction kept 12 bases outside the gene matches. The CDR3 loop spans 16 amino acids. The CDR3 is CASSQEGGLGEETQYF. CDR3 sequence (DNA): TGCGCCAGCAGTCAAGAAGGGGGACTAGGGGAAGAGACCCAGTACTTC. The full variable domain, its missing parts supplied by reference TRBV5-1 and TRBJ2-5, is KAGVTQTPRYLIKTRGQQVTLSCSPISGHRSVSWYQQTPGQGLQFLFEYFSETQRNKGNFPGRFSGRQFSNSRSEMNVSTLELGDSALYLCASSQEGGLGEETQYFGPGTRLLVL.

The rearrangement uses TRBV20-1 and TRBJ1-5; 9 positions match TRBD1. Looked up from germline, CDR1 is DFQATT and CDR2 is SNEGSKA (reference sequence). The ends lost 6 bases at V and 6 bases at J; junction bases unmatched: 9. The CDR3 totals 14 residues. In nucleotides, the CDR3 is TGCAGTGCACCGGGGACAGGGCCGGGTCAGCCCCAGCATTTT. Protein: CSAPGTGPGQPQHF.

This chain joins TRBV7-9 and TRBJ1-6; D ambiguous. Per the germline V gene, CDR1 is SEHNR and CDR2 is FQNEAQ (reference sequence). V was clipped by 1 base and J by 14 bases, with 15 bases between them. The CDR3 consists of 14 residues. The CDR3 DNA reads TGTGCCAGCAGCTTAGATGGGTCTGCTGGGACCCTCCACTTT. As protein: CASSLDGSAGTLHF.

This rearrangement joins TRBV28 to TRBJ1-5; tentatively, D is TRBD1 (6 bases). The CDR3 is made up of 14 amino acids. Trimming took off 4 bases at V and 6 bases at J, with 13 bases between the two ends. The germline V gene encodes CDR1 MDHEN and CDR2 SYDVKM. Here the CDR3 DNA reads TGTGCCAGCAGTTATAGGGGGGGAGCTCAGCCCCAGCATTTT. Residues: CASSYRGGAQPQHF.

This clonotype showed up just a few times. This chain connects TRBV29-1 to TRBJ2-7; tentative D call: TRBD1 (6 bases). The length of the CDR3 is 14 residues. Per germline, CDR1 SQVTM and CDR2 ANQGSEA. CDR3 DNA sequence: TGCAGTACCGCACTTGGGCAGGGACAATACGAGCAGTACTTC. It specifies CSTALGQGQYEQYF.

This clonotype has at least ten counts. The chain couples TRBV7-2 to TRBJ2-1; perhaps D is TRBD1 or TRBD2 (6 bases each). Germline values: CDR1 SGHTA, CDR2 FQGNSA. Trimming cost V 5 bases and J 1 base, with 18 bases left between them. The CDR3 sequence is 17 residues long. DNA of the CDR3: TGTGCCAGCAGCACCCCCCGGGGGCAAGCGTCCTACAATGAGCAGTTCTTC. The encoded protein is CASSTPRGQASYNEQFF.

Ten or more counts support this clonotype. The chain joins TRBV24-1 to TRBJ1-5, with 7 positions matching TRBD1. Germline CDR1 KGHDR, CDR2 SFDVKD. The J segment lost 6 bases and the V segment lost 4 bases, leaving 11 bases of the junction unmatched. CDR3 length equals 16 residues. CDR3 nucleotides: TGTGCCACCAGTGACTCACAGGGGAAGAGGGGTCAGCCCCAGCATTTT. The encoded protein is CATSDSQGKRGQPQHF.

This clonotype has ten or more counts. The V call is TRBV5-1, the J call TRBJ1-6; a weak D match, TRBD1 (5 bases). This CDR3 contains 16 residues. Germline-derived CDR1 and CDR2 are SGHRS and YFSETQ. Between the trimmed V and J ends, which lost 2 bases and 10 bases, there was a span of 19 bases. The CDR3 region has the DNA TGCGCCAGCAGCTTCGCGGCGGGGGACTCTGGATCACCCCTCCACTTT. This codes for CASSFAAGDSGSPLHF.

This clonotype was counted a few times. The CDR3, as DNA: TGTGCCACCAGTGCGGCCGGGACCCGACAAGAGACCCAGTACTTC. Protein: CATSAAGTRQETQYF. This chain uses TRBV24-1 with TRBJ2-5, with D perhaps matching TRBD1 or TRBD2 (5 bases each). Germline V CDR1 and CDR2: KGHDR, SFDVKD. The CDR3 loop spans 15 amino acids. Trimming pared 5 bases from V and 2 bases from J, leaving 14 bases between.

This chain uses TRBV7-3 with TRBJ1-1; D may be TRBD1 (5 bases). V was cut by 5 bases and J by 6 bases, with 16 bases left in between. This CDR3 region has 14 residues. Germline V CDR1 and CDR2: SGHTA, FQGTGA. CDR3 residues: CASSPQGRHAEAFF. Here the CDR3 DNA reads TGTGCCAGCAGCCCTCAGGGAAGGCACGCTGAAGCTTTCTTT. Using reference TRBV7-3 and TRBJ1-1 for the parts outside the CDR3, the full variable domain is GAGVSQTPSNKVTEKGKYVELRCDPISGHTALYWYRQSLGQGPEFLIYFQGTGAADDSGLPNDRFFAVRPEGSVSTLKIQRTERGDSAVYLCASSPQGRHAEAFFGQGTRLTVV.

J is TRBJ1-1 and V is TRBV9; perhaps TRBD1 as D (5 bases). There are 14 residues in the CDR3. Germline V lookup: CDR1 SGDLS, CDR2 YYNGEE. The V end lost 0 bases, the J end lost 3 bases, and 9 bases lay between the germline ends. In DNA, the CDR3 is TGTGCCAGCAGCGTAGTTCTAGGGGACACTGAAGCTTTCTTT. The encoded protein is CASSVVLGDTEAFF.

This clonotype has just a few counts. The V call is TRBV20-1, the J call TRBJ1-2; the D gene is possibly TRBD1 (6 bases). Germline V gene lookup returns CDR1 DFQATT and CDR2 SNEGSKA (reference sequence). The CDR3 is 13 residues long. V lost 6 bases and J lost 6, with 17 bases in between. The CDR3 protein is CSAHPPAGDGYTF. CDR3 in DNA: TGCAGTGCCCATCCTCCTGCAGGGGATGGCTACACCTTC.

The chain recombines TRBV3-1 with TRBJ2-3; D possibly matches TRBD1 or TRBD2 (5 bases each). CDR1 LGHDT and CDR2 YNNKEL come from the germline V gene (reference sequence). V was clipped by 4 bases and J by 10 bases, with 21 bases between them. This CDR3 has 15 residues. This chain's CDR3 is CASSPGVGGFDAQYF. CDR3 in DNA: TGTGCCAGCAGCCCCGGTGTTGGGGGATTTGATGCGCAGTATTTT.

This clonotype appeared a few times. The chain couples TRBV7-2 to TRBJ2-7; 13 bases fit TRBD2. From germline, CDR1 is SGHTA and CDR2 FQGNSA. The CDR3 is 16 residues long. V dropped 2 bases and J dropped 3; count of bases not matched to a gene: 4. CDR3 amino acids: CASSLRLAGGRYEQYF. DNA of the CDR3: TGTGCCAGCAGCTTAAGACTAGCGGGAGGTCGCTACGAGCAGTACTTC.

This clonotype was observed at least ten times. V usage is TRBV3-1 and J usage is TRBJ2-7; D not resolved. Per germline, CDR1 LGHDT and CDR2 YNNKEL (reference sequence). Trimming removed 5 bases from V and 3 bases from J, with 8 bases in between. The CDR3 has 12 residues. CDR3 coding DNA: TGTGCCAGCAGCTTCAGCAACTACGAGCAGTACTTC. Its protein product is CASSFSNYEQYF.

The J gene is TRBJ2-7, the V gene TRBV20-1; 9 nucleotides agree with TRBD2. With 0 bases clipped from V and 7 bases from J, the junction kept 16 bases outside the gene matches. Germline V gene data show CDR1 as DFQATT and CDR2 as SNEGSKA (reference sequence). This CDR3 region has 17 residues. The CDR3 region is CSARDVLSSGGTEEQYF. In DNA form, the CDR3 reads TGCAGTGCTAGAGATGTCCTTTCGAGCGGGGGGACCGAAGAGCAGTACTTC.

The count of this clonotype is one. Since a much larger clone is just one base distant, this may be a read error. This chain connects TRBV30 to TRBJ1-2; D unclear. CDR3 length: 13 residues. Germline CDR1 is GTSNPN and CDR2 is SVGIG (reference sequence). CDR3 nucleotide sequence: TGTGCCTGGAGTGTACGGAAACTCGATGGCTGCACCTTC. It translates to CAWSVRKLDGCTF.

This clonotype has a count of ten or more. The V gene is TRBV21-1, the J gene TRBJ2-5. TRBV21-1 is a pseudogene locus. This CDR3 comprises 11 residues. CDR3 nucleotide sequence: TGTGCCAGCAGCCCCGTCGAGACCCAGTACTTC. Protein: CASSPVETQYF.

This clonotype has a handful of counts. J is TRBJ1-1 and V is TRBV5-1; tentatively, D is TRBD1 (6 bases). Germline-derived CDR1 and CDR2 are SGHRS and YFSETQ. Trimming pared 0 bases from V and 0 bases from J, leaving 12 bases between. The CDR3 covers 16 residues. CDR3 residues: CASSLVQGAMNTEAFF. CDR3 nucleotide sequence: TGCGCCAGCAGCTTGGTACAGGGCGCTATGAACACTGAAGCTTTCTTT.

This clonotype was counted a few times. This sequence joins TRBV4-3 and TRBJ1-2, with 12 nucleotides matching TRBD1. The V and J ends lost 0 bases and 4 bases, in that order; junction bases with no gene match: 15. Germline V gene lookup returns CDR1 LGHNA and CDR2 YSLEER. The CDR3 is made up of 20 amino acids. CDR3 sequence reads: CASSQDFNSGQGARGYGYTF. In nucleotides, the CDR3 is TGCGCCAGCAGCCAAGACTTTAATTCGGGACAGGGGGCGCGAGGCTATGGCTACACCTTC.

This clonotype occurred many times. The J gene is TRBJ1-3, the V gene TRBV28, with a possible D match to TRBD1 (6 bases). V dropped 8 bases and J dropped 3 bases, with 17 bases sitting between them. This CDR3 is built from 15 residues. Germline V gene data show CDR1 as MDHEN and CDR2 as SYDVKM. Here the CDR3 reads CASSSGGFGGNTIYF. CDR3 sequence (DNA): TGTGCCAGCTCCTCGGGGGGCTTTGGTGGAAACACCATATATTTT.

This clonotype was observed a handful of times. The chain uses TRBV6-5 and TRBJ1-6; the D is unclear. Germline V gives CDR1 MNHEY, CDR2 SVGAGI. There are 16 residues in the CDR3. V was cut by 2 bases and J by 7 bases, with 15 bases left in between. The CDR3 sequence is CASSYLTRDRNSPLHF. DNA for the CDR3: TGTGCCAGCAGTTACCTGACTAGGGATAGGAATTCACCCCTCCACTTT.